This T cell receptor (beta chain) was retrieved from a study of identical twins. Study-wide results and caveats: Findings came from cross-sectional statistics, without long-term follow-up of donors.

V was clipped by 4 bases and J by 10 bases, with 14 bases between them. The CDR3 has 13 residues. A universal primer site was added by template switching, and unique molecular identifiers were carried by the cDNA. MiXCR, run by TCRdb on the 5' RACE reads, gives a single entry per CDR3 protein. In the table there are 1.5 million or so distinct CDR3 sequences, less than 40% of which are singletons. In regard to this clonotype: Its specificity is unknown. Given a much more abundant clone one base away, this may be a read error.

Sequenced sample: cord blood. This clonotype originated in a newborn girl in good health. The rearrangement joins TRBV12-3 or TRBV12-4 to TRBJ2-1, with D tentatively TRBD1 (5 bases). Here the CDR3 reads CASSSRGSYEQFF. The CDR3 region has the DNA TGTGCCAGCAGTTCAAGGGGATCCTACGAGCAGTTCTTC.